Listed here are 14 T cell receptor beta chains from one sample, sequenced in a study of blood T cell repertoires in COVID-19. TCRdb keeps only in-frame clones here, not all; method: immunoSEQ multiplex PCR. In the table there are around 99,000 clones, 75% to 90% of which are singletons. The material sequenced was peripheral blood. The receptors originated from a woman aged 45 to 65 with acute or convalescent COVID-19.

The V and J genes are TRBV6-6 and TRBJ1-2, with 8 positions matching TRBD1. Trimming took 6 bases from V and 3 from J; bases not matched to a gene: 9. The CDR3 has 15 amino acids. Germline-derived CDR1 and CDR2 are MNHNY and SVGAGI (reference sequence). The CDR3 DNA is TGTGCCAGCAGCCAAACAGGGGGTCGGCACTATGGCTACACCTTC. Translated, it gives CASSQTGGRHYGYTF.

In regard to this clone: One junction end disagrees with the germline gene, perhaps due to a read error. The CDR3 protein is CASSQGLGNEQFF. In DNA, the CDR3 is TGTGCTAGCAGCCAGGGGCTCGGGAATGAGCAGTTCTTC. This chain connects TRBV7-7 to TRBJ2-1; D possibly corresponds to TRBD1 (6 bases). The CDR3 covers 13 residues. Germline-derived CDR1 and CDR2 are SSHAT and FNYEAQ (reference sequence).

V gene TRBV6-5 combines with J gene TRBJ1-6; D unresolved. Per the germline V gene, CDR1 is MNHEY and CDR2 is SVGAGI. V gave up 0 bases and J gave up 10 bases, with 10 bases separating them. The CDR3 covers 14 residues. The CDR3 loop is CASSYSGRRSPLHF. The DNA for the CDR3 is TGTGCCAGCAGTTACTCCGGCAGGCGATCACCCCTCCACTTT.

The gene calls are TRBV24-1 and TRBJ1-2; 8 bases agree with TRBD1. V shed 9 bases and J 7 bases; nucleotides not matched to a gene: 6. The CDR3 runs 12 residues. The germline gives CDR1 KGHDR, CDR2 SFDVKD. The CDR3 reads CATADRVRGYTF. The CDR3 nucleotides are TGTGCCACCGCGGACAGGGTGCGTGGCTACACCTTC.

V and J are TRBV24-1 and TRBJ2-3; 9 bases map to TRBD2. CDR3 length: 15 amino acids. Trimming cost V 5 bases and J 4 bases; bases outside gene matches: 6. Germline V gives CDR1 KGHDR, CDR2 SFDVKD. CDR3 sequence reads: CATSAAGGSPDTQYF. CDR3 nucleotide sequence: TGTGCCACCAGTGCGGCGGGGGGGAGTCCAGATACGCAGTATTTT.

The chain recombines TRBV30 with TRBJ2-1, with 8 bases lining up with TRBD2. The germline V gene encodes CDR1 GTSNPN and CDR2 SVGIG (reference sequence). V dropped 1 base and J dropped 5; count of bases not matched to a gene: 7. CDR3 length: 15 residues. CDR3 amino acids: CAWSGSGGRDNEQFF. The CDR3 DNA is TGTGCCTGGAGTGGGAGCGGGGGTCGGGACAATGAGCAGTTCTTC. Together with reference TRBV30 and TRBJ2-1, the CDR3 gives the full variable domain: SQTIHQWPATLVQPVGSPLSLECTVEGTSNPNLYWYRQAAGRGLQLLFYSVGIGQISSEVPQNLSASRPQDRQFILSSKKLLLSDSGFYLCAWSGSGGRDNEQFFGPGTRLTVL.

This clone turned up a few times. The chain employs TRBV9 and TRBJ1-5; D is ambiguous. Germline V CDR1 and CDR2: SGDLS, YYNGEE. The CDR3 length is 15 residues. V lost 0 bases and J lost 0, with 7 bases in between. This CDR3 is CASSVDPVSNQPQHF. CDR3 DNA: TGTGCCAGCAGCGTAGATCCAGTTAGCAATCAGCCCCAGCATTTT.

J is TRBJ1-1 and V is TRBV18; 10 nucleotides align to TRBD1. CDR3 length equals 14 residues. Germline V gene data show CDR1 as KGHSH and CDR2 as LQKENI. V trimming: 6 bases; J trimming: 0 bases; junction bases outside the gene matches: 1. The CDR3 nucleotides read TGTGCCAGCTCGGGACAGGGGTTGAACACTGAAGCTTTCTTT. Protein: CASSGQGLNTEAFF.

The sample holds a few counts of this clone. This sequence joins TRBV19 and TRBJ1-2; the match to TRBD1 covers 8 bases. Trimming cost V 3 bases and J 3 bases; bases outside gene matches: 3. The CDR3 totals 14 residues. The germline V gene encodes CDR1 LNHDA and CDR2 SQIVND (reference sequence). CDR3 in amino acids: CASSIRGQHYGYTF. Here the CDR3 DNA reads TGTGCCAGTAGTATCAGGGGGCAACACTATGGCTACACCTTC.

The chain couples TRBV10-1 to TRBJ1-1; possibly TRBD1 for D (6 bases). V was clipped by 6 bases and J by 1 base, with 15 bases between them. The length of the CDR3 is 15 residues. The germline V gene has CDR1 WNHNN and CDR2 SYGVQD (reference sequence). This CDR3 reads CASRDSRTGNTEAFF. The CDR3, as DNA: TGCGCCAGCAGGGACAGCCGAACGGGGAACACTGAAGCTTTCTTT.

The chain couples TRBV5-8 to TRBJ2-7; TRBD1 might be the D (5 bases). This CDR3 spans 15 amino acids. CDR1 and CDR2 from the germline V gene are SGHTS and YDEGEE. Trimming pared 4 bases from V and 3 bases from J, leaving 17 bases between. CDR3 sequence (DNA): TGTGCCAGCAGCCCCCGACAGAGAACTTTCTACGAGCAGTACTTC. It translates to CASSPRQRTFYEQYF.

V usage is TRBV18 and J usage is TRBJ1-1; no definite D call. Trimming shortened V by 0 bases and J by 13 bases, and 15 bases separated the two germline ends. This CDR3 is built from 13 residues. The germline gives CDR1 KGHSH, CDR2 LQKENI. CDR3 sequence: CASSPPTGNGDFF. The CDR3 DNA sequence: TGTGCCAGCTCACCACCGACGGGGAACGGGGATTTCTTT.

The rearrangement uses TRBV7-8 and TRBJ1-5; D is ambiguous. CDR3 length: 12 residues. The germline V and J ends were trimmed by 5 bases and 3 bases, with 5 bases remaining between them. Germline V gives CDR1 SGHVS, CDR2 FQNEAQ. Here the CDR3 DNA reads TGTGCCAGCAGCCCCAACAATCAGCCCCAGCATTTT. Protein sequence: CASSPNNQPQHF.

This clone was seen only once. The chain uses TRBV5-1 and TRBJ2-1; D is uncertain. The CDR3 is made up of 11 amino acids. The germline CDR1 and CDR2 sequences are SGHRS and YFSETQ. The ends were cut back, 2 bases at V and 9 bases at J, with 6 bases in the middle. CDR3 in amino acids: CASSLLSEQFF. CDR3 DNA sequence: TGCGCCAGCAGCTTACTTAGTGAGCAGTTCTTC.